These 18 T cell receptor beta chains came from one sample sequenced in a study of OX40 agonist ivuxolimab in advanced cancers. Generated by immunoSEQ multiplex PCR, the TCRdb table keeps only in-frame clones and is missing some. The sample yields about 50,000 clones, over 75% seen once. Sequencing was performed on CD4+ or CD8+ T cells sorted from blood, taken in a trial of the OX40 agonist ivuxolimab. The origin of the receptors is an adult with an advanced solid tumor such as melanoma, head and neck, liver or kidney cancer.

The chain joins TRBV6-6 to TRBJ1-6; D is uncertain. The V end was cut by 0 bases, the J end by 9 bases, with 9 bases between. Germline V gene lookup returns CDR1 MNHNY and CDR2 SVGAGI (reference sequence). The CDR3 is 14 residues long. DNA of the CDR3: TGTGCCAGCAGTTACTCGAGCTGGGCTTCACCCCTCCACTTT. Protein product: CASSYSSWASPLHF.

This chain joins TRBV4-1 and TRBJ1-1, with D possibly TRBD1 on 5 matching bases. V was shortened by 6 bases and J by 2 bases, with 22 bases between the two germline ends. Per the germline V gene, CDR1 is MGHRA and CDR2 is YSYEKL. CDR3 length equals 17 residues. For the CDR3, the DNA is TGCGCCAGCAGGCGGGGGATGATTCGATGGGGAAACACTGAAGCTTTCTTT. This codes for CASRRGMIRWGNTEAFF.

J is TRBJ2-5 and V is TRBV9, with D possibly TRBD1 on 5 matching bases. V dropped 0 bases and J dropped 5 bases, with 8 bases sitting between them. This CDR3 contains 13 residues. The germline CDR1 and CDR2 sequences are SGDLS and YYNGEE. The CDR3 loop reads CASSVERGETQYF. The CDR3 DNA reads TGTGCCAGCAGCGTAGAAAGGGGCGAGACCCAGTACTTC.

This chain uses TRBV7-8 with TRBJ1-1, with 9 positions matching TRBD1. The ends lost 3 bases at V and 8 bases at J; junction bases unmatched: 1. This CDR3 spans 12 amino acids. Germline CDR1 SGHVS, CDR2 FQNEAQ. CDR3 sequence (DNA): TGTGCCAGCAGCTTGGGGACAGGGGAAGCTTTCTTT. This codes for CASSLGTGEAFF.

This clone came up once. The chain is built from TRBV12-5 and TRBJ1-2; tentatively, D is TRBD1 (5 bases). The length of the CDR3 is 15 residues. Trimming shortened V by 2 bases and J by 4 bases, and 14 bases separated the two germline ends. Germline V lookup: CDR1 LGHNT, CDR2 FRNRAP. The CDR3 spells CASGLWRGVGYGYTF. The CDR3 DNA follows: TGTGCTAGTGGTTTGTGGCGGGGGGTCGGCTATGGCTACACCTTC.

The rearrangement joins TRBV14 to TRBJ2-3; no firm D call. The germline CDR1 and CDR2 sequences are SGHDN and FVKESK. This CDR3 region has 14 residues. V lost 0 bases to trimming and J lost 0 bases, with 4 bases between them. Here the CDR3 reads CASSQDLSTDTQYF. The CDR3 DNA reads as TGTGCCAGCAGCCAAGATCTCAGCACAGATACGCAGTATTTT.

V usage is TRBV5-1 and J usage is TRBJ1-2, with D hard to call. The V end was cut by 1 base, the J end by 4 bases, with 14 bases between. The CDR3 is 15 amino acids. CDR1 and CDR2 (germline): SGHRS, YFSETQ. CDR3 in DNA: TGCGCCAGCAGCTTGATCGGCAGTGGCATCTATGGCTACACCTTC. As protein: CASSLIGSGIYGYTF.

This rearrangement joins TRBV18 to TRBJ1-1; tentative D call: TRBD1 (5 bases). From germline, CDR1 is KGHSH and CDR2 LQKENI. V was trimmed by 2 bases and J by 5 bases, leaving 6 bases between them. This CDR3 contains 12 residues. In DNA form, the CDR3 reads TGTGCCAGCTCACCAGGGGCGACTGAAGCTTTCTTT. It translates to CASSPGATEAFF. Full variable domain (outside the CDR3, taken from reference TRBV18 and TRBJ1-1): NAGVMQNPRHLVRRRGQEARLRCSPMKGHSHVYWYRQLPEEGLKFMVYLQKENIIDESGMPKERFSAEFPKEGPSILRIQQVVRGDSAAYFCASSPGATEAFFGQGTRLTVV.

This chain connects TRBV2 to TRBJ2-3; the D gene is possibly TRBD2 (6 bases). Trimming left V 4 bases short and J 4 bases short, with 15 bases between. Germline values: CDR1 SNHLY, CDR2 FYNNEI. The CDR3 consists of 15 residues. CDR3 sequence (DNA): TGTGCCAGCAGTGGTACTAGCCTCGGGGCAGATACGCAGTATTTT. As protein: CASSGTSLGADTQYF.

This chain uses TRBV10-2 with TRBJ2-1; 13 bases align to TRBD2. This CDR3 is 16 amino acids long. Germline lookup yields CDR1 WSHSY and CDR2 SAAADI. The V gene end was trimmed by 6 bases and the J gene end by 9 bases; junction bases not matched to a gene: 11. The CDR3 coding sequence is TGCGCCAGCAGAGCCCCGGGACTAGCGGGATTGGGTGAGCAGTTCTTC. Its protein product is CASRAPGLAGLGEQFF.

This clone was observed a few times. The J gene is TRBJ2-1, the V gene TRBV7-3; D ambiguous. V was pared by 1 base and J by 4 bases, with 11 bases between. Germline V lookup: CDR1 SGHTA, CDR2 FQGTGA. The CDR3 extends over 15 amino acids. The CDR3 DNA is TGTGCCAGCAGCTTAAACTTTGGGCTGTACAATGAGCAGTTCTTC. Protein sequence: CASSLNFGLYNEQFF. The whole variable domain, filled in from reference TRBV7-3 and TRBJ2-1, reads GAGVSQTPSNKVTEKGKYVELRCDPISGHTALYWYRQSLGQGPEFLIYFQGTGAADDSGLPNDRFFAVRPEGSVSTLKIQRTERGDSAVYLCASSLNFGLYNEQFFGPGTRLTVL.

The chain employs TRBV29-1 and TRBJ2-3; the D gene is possibly TRBD1 (6 bases). The CDR3 contains 15 residues. V lost 4 bases and J lost 2, with 16 bases in between. Germline V lookup: CDR1 SQVTM, CDR2 ANQGSEA. CDR3 sequence (DNA): TGCAGCGTTGTGGGGGCCCCGGGGTTCACAGATACGCAGTATTTT. It translates to CSVVGAPGFTDTQYF.

The rearrangement links TRBV6-5 to TRBJ2-7, with 9 positions matching TRBD2. Germline V CDR1 and CDR2: MNHEY, SVGAGI. The CDR3 consists of 14 residues. V dropped 6 bases and J dropped 2; count of bases not matched to a gene: 5. CDR3: CASSRGLATYEQYF. The CDR3 nucleotides are TGTGCCAGCAGCAGGGGACTAGCCACCTACGAGCAGTACTTC.

V is TRBV4-1 and J is TRBJ2-3, with D perhaps assigned TRBD1 or TRBD2 (5 bases each). There are 17 residues in the CDR3. Germline loops: CDR1 MGHRA, CDR2 YSYEKL. The V end lost 4 bases, the J end lost 2 bases, and 19 bases lay between the germline ends. In nucleotides, the CDR3 is TGCGCCAGCAGCCTCAGCCCGGGACCCACCACCACAGATACGCAGTATTTT. It codes for CASSLSPGPTTTDTQYF.

This clone showed up just once. The V gene is TRBV4-1, the J gene TRBJ2-5, with D perhaps TRBD1 (6 bases). Deletions cut 4 bases from V and 3 bases from J, with 12 bases between. The CDR3 runs to 14 residues. The germline gives CDR1 MGHRA, CDR2 YSYEKL. CDR3 in amino acids: CASSPQAGEETQYF. CDR3 DNA: TGCGCCAGCAGCCCACAGGCAGGGGAAGAGACCCAGTACTTC.

The rearrangement joins TRBV6-5 to TRBJ2-5, with 8 bases fitting TRBD2. Germline-derived CDR1 and CDR2 are MNHEY and SVGAGI. The CDR3 loop spans 14 amino acids. V lost 6 bases and J lost 3; bases outside the gene matches: 6. This CDR3 reads CASRTGTSKETQYF. CDR3 DNA sequence: TGTGCCAGCAGAACCGGGACTAGTAAAGAGACCCAGTACTTC.

V gene TRBV19 combines with J gene TRBJ2-5; tentatively, D is TRBD1 or TRBD2 (5 bases each). Germline V gives CDR1 LNHDA, CDR2 SQIVND (reference sequence). Trimming left V 0 bases short and J 3 bases short, with 11 bases between. The CDR3 loop spans 15 amino acids. The chain's CDR3 is CASSIEGQGEETQYF. For the CDR3, the DNA is TGTGCCAGTAGTATAGAGGGTCAGGGAGAAGAGACCCAGTACTTC.

V usage is TRBV25-1 and J usage is TRBJ2-2; D is uncertain. Germline CDR1 and CDR2: MGHDK and SYGVNS. The V end lost 7 bases, the J end lost 5 bases, and 11 bases lay between the germline ends. The CDR3 totals 13 residues. The CDR3 sequence is CASTLVGTGELFF. The CDR3 nucleotides are TGTGCCAGCACTTTGGTTGGAACCGGGGAGCTGTTTTTT.